The 4 T cell receptor beta chains in this list originate from one sample, sequenced in a study of CD8 T cells in Susac syndrome. Random hexamers served to reverse transcribe about 0.45 to 1 ug RNA. TCRdb recomputed calls from the immunoSEQ multiplex PCR reads with MiXCR, one row per CDR3 protein. The sample lists 400,000 or so distinct CDR3 sequences; more than 80% were seen once. The sample taken for sequencing was CD8+ T cells from PBMCs. The source of these receptors is a human donor with multiple sclerosis.

The rearrangement uses TRBV12-3 or TRBV12-4 and TRBJ2-7; 12 nucleotides match TRBD2. V was clipped by 5 bases and J by 4 bases; unmatched bases: 9. This CDR3 has 16 residues. The CDR3 DNA reads TGTGCCAGCAGTCCTTTGACTAGCGGGAGTTTGTACGAGCAGTACTTC. Translated, it gives CASSPLTSGSLYEQYF.

V usage is TRBV4-1 and J usage is TRBJ2-7; 7 nucleotides align to TRBD2. V trimming: 1 base; J trimming: 5 bases; junction bases outside the gene matches: 14. The CDR3 consists of 17 residues. CDR1 MGHRA and CDR2 YSYEKL come from the germline V gene. CDR3 sequence reads: CASSQVPMGGSKDEQYF. The CDR3 DNA is TGCGCCAGCAGCCAAGTCCCCATGGGCGGGAGTAAGGACGAGCAGTACTTC.

The chain combines TRBV27 with TRBJ1-1; perhaps TRBD1 as D (6 bases). The CDR3 sequence is 14 residues long. Germline CDR1 and CDR2: MNHEY and SMNVEV (reference sequence). Between the trimmed V and J ends, which lost 6 bases and 1 base, there was a span of 12 bases. The CDR3 is CASRLEGGNTEAFF. CDR3 bases: TGTGCCAGCAGGCTTGAAGGGGGGAACACTGAAGCTTTCTTT.

Here the CDR3 reads CASKILGSNYGYTF. Here the CDR3 DNA reads TGTGCCAGCAAGATACTCGGGTCTAACTATGGCTACACCTTC. The J gene is TRBJ1-2, the V gene TRBV27; D is unresolved. The V end was cut by 7 bases, the J end by 0 bases, with 12 bases between. The CDR3 totals 14 residues. Germline V gives CDR1 MNHEY, CDR2 SMNVEV (reference sequence).